The 2 T cell receptor beta chains below come from one sample, sequenced in a study of cytomegalovirus exposure and HLA in healthy donors. The PCR was carried out with 60 Vbeta primers and 13 Jbeta primers. Measured with immunoSEQ multiplex PCR; TCRdb has only the in-frame clones, and not every one. The sample has 90,000 to 150,000 clones, about 81% seen once; the top ten hold 1.5% to 2%. Sequenced material: PBMCs. The receptors shown here come from a man in his forties or fifties in good health and CMV-seronegative.

This chain connects TRBV19 to TRBJ1-4; the D is unclear. The CDR3 covers 11 residues. Germline V gene sequence: CDR1 LNHDA, CDR2 SQIVND (reference sequence). With 6 bases removed from V and 5 bases from J, the gap between germline ends came to 4 bases. The CDR3 spells CASSPNEKLFF. The CDR3 region has the DNA TGTGCCAGTAGCCCAAATGAAAAACTGTTTTTT.

The CDR3 sequence is CASSLVGGGSYEQYF. The CDR3 coding sequence is TGTGCCAGCAGCTTGGTAGGGGGGGGCTCCTACGAGCAGTACTTC. J is TRBJ2-7 and V is TRBV5-4; TRBD2 might be the D (7 bases). The germline V gene has CDR1 SGHNT and CDR2 YYREEE (reference sequence). The V gene lost 0 bases and the J gene lost 0 bases, with 10 bases spanning the gap. The CDR3 is made up of 15 amino acids. The variable domain in full, completed from reference TRBV5-4 and TRBJ2-7, reads ETGVTQSPTHLIKTRGQQVTLRCSSQSGHNTVSWYQQALGQGPQFIFQYYREEENGRGNFPPRFSGLQFPNYSSELNVNALELDDSALYLCASSLVGGGSYEQYFGPGTRLTVT.